This is a list of T cell receptor beta chains from one sample in a study of CD8+ T cells in alopecia areata. Assay: immunoSEQ multiplex PCR; the TCRdb copy retains only in-frame clones and omits some. Among some 110,000 clones listed, 35% to 45% were seen once. Specimen: CD4+ T cells sorted from blood. These receptors were obtained from a human donor with alopecia areata. Each CDR3 is given with its conserved first and last residue. Each record gives: clone size, D gene, V gene, J gene, CDR3 DNA, CDR3 protein. A D gene is named only where the DNA matches it firmly. Only part of the rows carry a size: once, few, many, or a class if the clone is expanded.

clone_size: .
d_call: TRBD2
v_call: TRBV4-3
j_call: TRBJ2-7
cdr3_nt: TGCGCCAGCAGCCAAGATAGGCTAGCGGGTTTCTACGAGCAGTACTTC
cdr3_aa: CASSQDRLAGFYEQYF

clone_size: once
d_call: .
v_call: TRBV6-5
j_call: TRBJ2-7
cdr3_nt: TGTGCCAGCAGTTACCCCACAGGGCGCCAGTACTTC
cdr3_aa: CASSYPTGRQYF

clone_size: .
d_call: .
v_call: TRBV7-9
j_call: TRBJ1-1
cdr3_nt: TGTGCCAGCAGCCCCCGCCGGGGTGGCAACGAAGTGGCTTTCTTT
cdr3_aa: CASSPRRGGNEVAFF

clone_size: few
d_call: .
v_call: TRBV7-2
j_call: TRBJ2-7
cdr3_nt: TGTGCCAGCAGCCCCTCGGGGGCAATCTCCTACGAGCAGTACTTC
cdr3_aa: CASSPSGAISYEQYF

clone_size: few
d_call: .
v_call: TRBV5-1
j_call: TRBJ1-5
cdr3_nt: TGCGCCAGCAGCCGGGACGGGCTTAGGAGCAATCAGCCCCAGCATTTT
cdr3_aa: CASSRDGLRSNQPQHF

clone_size: .
d_call: .
v_call: TRBV28
j_call: TRBJ2-7
cdr3_nt: TGTGCCAGCAGTTTTGGACCGATCTACGAGCAGTACTTC
cdr3_aa: CASSFGPIYEQYF

clone_size: .
d_call: .
v_call: TRBV29-1
j_call: TRBJ1-2
cdr3_nt: TGCAGCGGGGGAGACAGCTATGGCTACACCTTC
cdr3_aa: CSGGDSYGYTF

clone_size: .
d_call: TRBD2
v_call: TRBV7-2
j_call: TRBJ2-1
cdr3_nt: TGTGCCAGCAGCTTTAGCGGGAACTCCTACAATGAGCAGTTCTTC
cdr3_aa: CASSFSGNSYNEQFF

clone_size: few
d_call: .
v_call: TRBV29-1
j_call: TRBJ2-1
cdr3_nt: TGCAGCGTTGTTTTTAGCTGGAATGAGCAGTTCTTC
cdr3_aa: CSVVFSWNEQFF

clone_size: .
d_call: TRBD2
v_call: TRBV30
j_call: TRBJ2-1
cdr3_nt: TGTGCCTGGACTCCCCGGTCCCTCGGCGGGAGGGCGGATGAGCAGTTCTTC
cdr3_aa: CAWTPRSLGGRADEQFF

clone_size: few
d_call: .
v_call: TRBV5-1
j_call: TRBJ1-1
cdr3_nt: TGCGCCAGCACCATTGGGACCGAGGGGACTGAAGCTTTCTTT
cdr3_aa: CASTIGTEGTEAFF

clone_size: .
d_call: .
v_call: TRBV11-2
j_call: TRBJ2-5
cdr3_nt: TGTGCCAGCAGGACGACGAAAGAGACCCAGTACTTC
cdr3_aa: CASRTTKETQYF

clone_size: .
d_call: TRBD1
v_call: TRBV30
j_call: TRBJ2-7
cdr3_nt: TGTGCCTGGAGTAAGGAACCCGACAGGGGTCTCGGCGAGCAGTACTTC
cdr3_aa: CAWSKEPDRGLGEQYF

clone_size: .
d_call: .
v_call: TRBV5-1
j_call: TRBJ2-7
cdr3_nt: TGCGCCAGCAGCTTGACAGGACCTCCCTACGAGCAGTACTTC
cdr3_aa: CASSLTGPPYEQYF

clone_size: .
d_call: .
v_call: TRBV7-2
j_call: TRBJ1-2
cdr3_nt: TGTGCCAGCAGCCCACAGGGTAACTATGGCTACACCTTC
cdr3_aa: CASSPQGNYGYTF

clone_size: .
d_call: TRBD2
v_call: TRBV29-1
j_call: TRBJ2-7
cdr3_nt: TGCAGCGTTGAGAAGCGACTAGCGGGAGGGTTCGGCGAGCAGTACTTC
cdr3_aa: CSVEKRLAGGFGEQYF

clone_size: .
d_call: .
v_call: TRBV29-1
j_call: TRBJ2-7
cdr3_nt: TGCAGCGTCGCTCCGGGGCCCTACGAGCAGTACTTC
cdr3_aa: CSVAPGPYEQYF

clone_size: .
d_call: .
v_call: TRBV29-1
j_call: TRBJ1-2
cdr3_nt: TGCAGCGTTGAGAGGGGGGCCTCTTCGTATGGCTACACCTTC
cdr3_aa: CSVERGASSYGYTF

clone_size: .
d_call: .
v_call: TRBV29-1
j_call: TRBJ1-1
cdr3_nt: TGCAGCGTTGAAGGCCCGAGTCGGAACACTGAAGCTTTCTTT
cdr3_aa: CSVEGPSRNTEAFF

clone_size: few
d_call: TRBD1
v_call: TRBV7-9
j_call: TRBJ1-4
cdr3_nt: TGTGCCAGCAGCTTATTACAGGGGGAAAATGAAAAACTGTTTTTT
cdr3_aa: CASSLLQGENEKLFF

clone_size: .
d_call: .
v_call: TRBV7-9
j_call: TRBJ2-3
cdr3_nt: TGTGCCAGTAAGCCCCGGACAGCTAAAACCCCAGATACGCAGTATTTT
cdr3_aa: CASKPRTAKTPDTQYF

clone_size: .
d_call: .
v_call: TRBV5-1
j_call: TRBJ1-1
cdr3_nt: TGCGCCAGCAGCTTGAATGGGGCCAGGACTGAAGCTTTCTTT
cdr3_aa: CASSLNGARTEAFF

clone_size: .
d_call: TRBD1
v_call: TRBV29-1
j_call: TRBJ1-2
cdr3_nt: TGCAGCGTTGTTAGGACAGGGGGCGATGGCTACACCTTC
cdr3_aa: CSVVRTGGDGYTF

clone_size: .
d_call: .
v_call: TRBV30
j_call: TRBJ2-3
cdr3_nt: TGTGCCTGGACTAAAGGTACAGATACGCAGTATTTT
cdr3_aa: CAWTKGTDTQYF

clone_size: .
d_call: .
v_call: TRBV6-5
j_call: TRBJ1-2
cdr3_nt: TGTGCCAGCCGGAGGGGAATCGTGACAGATGGCTACACCTTC
cdr3_aa: CASRRGIVTDGYTF

clone_size: .
d_call: TRBD1
v_call: TRBV11-2
j_call: TRBJ2-5
cdr3_nt: TGTGCCAGCAGCCCCCAACCACAGGGGTGGGAGACCCAGTACTTC
cdr3_aa: CASSPQPQGWETQYF

clone_size: few
d_call: TRBD1
v_call: TRBV29-1
j_call: TRBJ2-5
cdr3_nt: TGCAGCGTTCCGGGACAGGGGGCACAAGAGACCCAGTACTTC
cdr3_aa: CSVPGQGAQETQYF

clone_size: .
d_call: .
v_call: TRBV29-1
j_call: TRBJ2-1
cdr3_nt: TGCAGCGTTAGTCCGTTTCAATGGAATGAGCAGTTCTTC
cdr3_aa: CSVSPFQWNEQFF

clone_size: .
d_call: TRBD2
v_call: TRBV5-1
j_call: TRBJ2-3
cdr3_nt: TGCGCCAGCAGCTTTGGCGGGAGTGGCACAGATACGCAGTATTTT
cdr3_aa: CASSFGGSGTDTQYF

clone_size: .
d_call: .
v_call: TRBV7-9
j_call: TRBJ1-2
cdr3_nt: TGTGCCAGCAGCACCCCTAGGGTCGATGGCTACACCTTC
cdr3_aa: CASSTPRVDGYTF

clone_size: .
d_call: .
v_call: TRBV28
j_call: TRBJ2-5
cdr3_nt: TGTGCCAGCAGTTTACCCCACGGACGGGCAGAGACCCAGTACTTC
cdr3_aa: CASSLPHGRAETQYF

clone_size: .
d_call: .
v_call: TRBV7-2
j_call: TRBJ2-3
cdr3_nt: TGTGCCAGCAGCTTGCGACTAGGGGGAGATACGCAGTATTTT
cdr3_aa: CASSLRLGGDTQYF

clone_size: .
d_call: .
v_call: TRBV4-1
j_call: TRBJ1-2
cdr3_nt: TGCGCCAGCAGCCCCTTCGAGACATATGGCTACACCTTC
cdr3_aa: CASSPFETYGYTF

clone_size: once
d_call: .
v_call: TRBV9
j_call: TRBJ1-1
cdr3_nt: TGTGCCAGCAGCCCGGGACGGATGAACACTGAAGCTTTCTTT
cdr3_aa: CASSPGRMNTEAFF

clone_size: .
d_call: TRBD1
v_call: TRBV19
j_call: TRBJ1-2
cdr3_nt: TGTGCCAGTACCTCGGACAGGACTAACTATGGCTACACCTTC
cdr3_aa: CASTSDRTNYGYTF

clone_size: few
d_call: TRBD1
v_call: TRBV7-9
j_call: TRBJ1-2
cdr3_nt: TGTGCCAGCAGCTTAGGAGAGACAGGGTCGGGCTACACCTTC
cdr3_aa: CASSLGETGSGYTF

clone_size: .
d_call: .
v_call: TRBV9
j_call: TRBJ1-2
cdr3_nt: TGTGCCAGCAGCGGAGAAGCAGGGAAAGGCTACACCTTC
cdr3_aa: CASSGEAGKGYTF

clone_size: few
d_call: TRBD2
v_call: TRBV18
j_call: TRBJ2-7
cdr3_nt: TGTGCCAGCTCACCGGGGACTAGCGCTGAGCAGTACTTC
cdr3_aa: CASSPGTSAEQYF

clone_size: few
d_call: .
v_call: TRBV29-1
j_call: TRBJ1-1
cdr3_nt: TGCAGCGTTGAAGGCGGGAGTCTGAACACTGAAGCTTTCTTT
cdr3_aa: CSVEGGSLNTEAFF

clone_size: .
d_call: .
v_call: TRBV27
j_call: TRBJ2-5
cdr3_nt: TGTGCCAGCAGTTCCGAGCAGATAGGTGAGACCCAGTACTTC
cdr3_aa: CASSSEQIGETQYF

clone_size: few
d_call: .
v_call: TRBV9
j_call: TRBJ2-3
cdr3_nt: TGTGCCAGCAGCGTAGATTCCAGGGTGTCGAGCACAGATACGCAGTATTTT
cdr3_aa: CASSVDSRVSSTDTQYF

clone_size: few
d_call: .
v_call: TRBV7-2
j_call: TRBJ2-1
cdr3_nt: TGTGCCAGCAGCTCGACGCGAGGGCACTACAATGAGCAGTTCTTC
cdr3_aa: CASSSTRGHYNEQFF

clone_size: .
d_call: .
v_call: TRBV9
j_call: TRBJ2-3
cdr3_nt: TGTGCCAGCAGCCCGCAGGATACGCAGTATTTT
cdr3_aa: CASSPQDTQYF

clone_size: .
d_call: .
v_call: TRBV4-1
j_call: TRBJ2-5
cdr3_nt: TGCGCCAGCAGCCAAGAACCAGAAGTTCTACAAGAGACCCAGTACTTC
cdr3_aa: CASSQEPEVLQETQYF

clone_size: .
d_call: .
v_call: TRBV9
j_call: TRBJ2-5
cdr3_nt: TGTGCCAGCAGCGCCGGATCAACCAAGACCCAGTACTTC
cdr3_aa: CASSAGSTKTQYF

clone_size: .
d_call: TRBD1
v_call: TRBV29-1
j_call: TRBJ1-2
cdr3_nt: TGCAGCGTCTCGGGACAGACTCAACATGGCTACACCTTC
cdr3_aa: CSVSGQTQHGYTF

clone_size: .
d_call: TRBD1
v_call: TRBV2
j_call: TRBJ1-2
cdr3_nt: TGTGCCAGCAGGATGGGACAGGCGGAGGGCTACACCTTC
cdr3_aa: CASRMGQAEGYTF

clone_size: .
d_call: .
v_call: TRBV27
j_call: TRBJ2-3
cdr3_nt: TGTGCCAGCAGTTTACAGGGCGGAGGGCGAGAAACGCAGTATTTT
cdr3_aa: CASSLQGGGRETQYF

clone_size: few
d_call: TRBD2
v_call: TRBV29-1
j_call: TRBJ2-7
cdr3_nt: TGCAGCGTTGGACCAAGACTAGCGGGAGCCTACGAGCAGTACTTC
cdr3_aa: CSVGPRLAGAYEQYF

clone_size: .
d_call: TRBD1
v_call: TRBV4-2
j_call: TRBJ2-7
cdr3_nt: TGTGCCAGCAGCCAAGGGACAGGGGCCTCCTACGAGCAGTACTTC
cdr3_aa: CASSQGTGASYEQYF

clone_size: .
d_call: .
v_call: TRBV7-8
j_call: TRBJ2-3
cdr3_nt: TGTGCCAGCAGCTTAGGAAGCGCCCTACGAGGAGATACGCAGTATTTT
cdr3_aa: CASSLGSALRGDTQYF

clone_size: few
d_call: .
v_call: TRBV29-1
j_call: TRBJ1-1
cdr3_nt: TGCAGCGTTGAGGGGGGGATGAACACTGAAGCTTTCTTT
cdr3_aa: CSVEGGMNTEAFF

clone_size: .
d_call: .
v_call: TRBV30
j_call: TRBJ2-7
cdr3_nt: TGTGCCTGGAGCGCGCCCTTCCAAGGGCAGTACTTC
cdr3_aa: CAWSAPFQGQYF

clone_size: .
d_call: .
v_call: TRBV29-1
j_call: TRBJ1-3
cdr3_nt: TGCAGCGTTGAAGATCGACGTGGAAACACCATATATTTT
cdr3_aa: CSVEDRRGNTIYF

clone_size: .
d_call: .
v_call: TRBV7-3
j_call: TRBJ2-6
cdr3_nt: TGTGCCAGCAGCTTTATGGGGGCCAACGTCCTGACTTTC
cdr3_aa: CASSFMGANVLTF

clone_size: once
d_call: .
v_call: TRBV11-3
j_call: TRBJ2-5
cdr3_nt: TGTGCCAGCAGCCCCGGGACCCGGGAGACCCAGTACTTC
cdr3_aa: CASSPGTRETQYF

clone_size: .
d_call: .
v_call: TRBV29-1
j_call: TRBJ1-2
cdr3_nt: TGCAGCGTGGGGGGCCCCACCGCCACTAACTATGGCTACACCTTC
cdr3_aa: CSVGGPTATNYGYTF

clone_size: once
d_call: .
v_call: TRBV2
j_call: TRBJ2-7
cdr3_nt: TGTGCCAGCACTTGGGCTCCATACCGTGAGCAGTACTTC
cdr3_aa: CASTWAPYREQYF

clone_size: .
d_call: .
v_call: TRBV7-9
j_call: TRBJ2-3
cdr3_nt: TGTGCCAGCAGCGACGGACGGTTCACTAGCACAGATACGCAGTATTTT
cdr3_aa: CASSDGRFTSTDTQYF